The 5 T cell receptor beta chains reported below all come from one sample, sequenced in a study of blood T cell repertoires in COVID-19. The protocol was immunoSEQ multiplex PCR, while the TCRdb copy is restricted to in-frame clones and leaves out a portion. The data hold 90,000 to 120,000 clones, with about three quarters observed a single time. The sequenced material came from peripheral blood. These receptors originate from a man between 65 and 85 years old with acute or convalescent COVID-19.

This clone is a singleton in its sample. This chain links TRBV7-2 with TRBJ2-7; 7 bases map to TRBD2. Losses at the gene ends were 5 bases for V and 2 bases for J; bases not matched to a gene: 6. Germline CDR1 reads SGHTA; CDR2 reads FQGNSA. The CDR3 covers 14 residues. The CDR3 region has the DNA TGTGCCAGCAGCCCCGGGAGGACGGCCTACGAGCAGTACTTC. Its protein is CASSPGRTAYEQYF.

The chain links TRBV5-1 to TRBJ1-2, with unresolved D. V dropped 0 bases and J dropped 4 bases, with 7 bases sitting between them. Germline-derived CDR1 and CDR2 are SGHRS and YFSETQ. The CDR3 has 13 residues. For the CDR3, the DNA is TGCGCCAGCAGCTTGGAAACTCTCTATGGCTACACCTTC. Its protein product is CASSLETLYGYTF.

The V and J genes are TRBV5-5 and TRBJ1-2, with 9 bases fitting TRBD1. Unmatched junction bases numbered 4, after V lost 0 bases and J lost 4 bases. The CDR3 has 15 residues. Germline values: CDR1 SGHKS, CDR2 YYEKEE (reference sequence). CDR3 sequence reads: CASSLGDREAYGYTF. In DNA form, the CDR3 reads TGTGCCAGCAGCTTGGGGGACAGGGAGGCCTATGGCTACACCTTC. The whole variable domain, filled in from reference TRBV5-5 and TRBJ1-2, reads DAGVTQSPTHLIKTRGQQVTLRCSPISGHKSVSWYQQVLGQGPQFIFQYYEKEERGRGNFPDRFSARQFPNYSSELNVNALLLGDSALYLCASSLGDREAYGYTFGSGTRLTVV.

Turning to this clone: Germline and junction disagree at one end, which may indicate a read error. The CDR3 DNA sequence: TGTGCTAGCAGCCCGACTAGCGGGGGTGAGACCCAGTACTTC. Its translation is CASSPTSGGETQYF. This sequence joins TRBV7-7 and TRBJ2-5, with 12 bases identical to TRBD2. This CDR3 has 14 amino acids. The germline V gene encodes CDR1 SSHAT and CDR2 FNYEAQ (reference sequence).

This chain links TRBV18 with TRBJ2-7; TRBD2 agrees at 7 bases. The CDR3 extends over 15 amino acids. J lost 3 bases, V lost 1 base, and 6 bases had no gene match. Germline V gene lookup returns CDR1 KGHSH and CDR2 LQKENI. CDR3 sequence: CASSPRDYSLYEQYF. CDR3 coding DNA: TGTGCCAGCTCACCACGGGACTACAGCCTCTACGAGCAGTACTTC. Together with reference TRBV18 and TRBJ2-7, the CDR3 gives the full variable domain: NAGVMQNPRHLVRRRGQEARLRCSPMKGHSHVYWYRQLPEEGLKFMVYLQKENIIDESGMPKERFSAEFPKEGPSILRIQQVVRGDSAAYFCASSPRDYSLYEQYFGPGTRLTVT.